The clone carrying this TCR beta chain was picked up a small number of times. What it recognizes is unknown. Sample-barcoded 5' priming and a J-beta primer mix drove a second PCR of about 6 to 12 cycles. TCRdb re-derived calls from the 5' RACE reads in MiXCR, one entry per CDR3 protein. The table records fewer than 750,000 distinct CDR3 sequences, roughly 43% of them present only once. The data stem from a study of blood T cells in healthy people across ages. Study findings and constraints: Higher naive T cell percentage went strongly together with higher TCR beta diversity.

This CDR3 is 12 amino acids long. Germline V gives CDR1 SGDLS, CDR2 YYNGEE. V was trimmed by 4 bases and J by 4 bases, leaving 9 bases between them. Source material: blood. The rearrangement links TRBV9 to TRBJ2-7; D is ambiguous. This TCR came from a man older than 75 in good health. This CDR3 reads CASSLWDYEQYF. CDR3 in DNA: TGTGCCAGCAGCCTCTGGGATTACGAGCAGTACTTC.